This TCR beta chain was obtained from a study of OX40 agonist ivuxolimab in advanced cancers. Study as a whole: At 0.01 to 10 mg/kg, ivuxolimab was administered intravenously to patients every 2 weeks. From roughly 23 to 90 years was the age range, with a mean of about 54 years, and about 83% were male.

General study findings and limits: In a subset of nonresponders, normalized T-cell clonal expansion was also low.

Profiling relied on immunoSEQ multiplex PCR, and the TCRdb table lists in-frame clones only, not all of them. Counted here are 48,000 or so clones, around 84% occurring once; the ten biggest clones make up 1.9%. Details on this clone: What it binds is not known.

Trimming removed 3 bases from V and 0 bases from J, with 10 bases in between. Germline loops: CDR1 SGDLS, CDR2 YYNGEE. The length of the CDR3 is 15 residues. The chain recombines TRBV9 with TRBJ1-3; unclear D gene. This specimen consisted of CD4+ or CD8+ T cells sorted from blood, obtained in a trial of the OX40 agonist ivuxolimab. This TCR was sampled from an adult with an advanced solid tumor such as melanoma, head and neck, liver or kidney cancer. CDR3 DNA: TGTGCCAGCAGCGGAGCCCGTGTCTCTGGAAACACCATATATTTT. The encoded protein is CASSGARVSGNTIYF.